The 19 T cell receptor beta chains below were found in one sample sequenced in a study of cytomegalovirus exposure and HLA in healthy donors. PCR primers comprised 60 Vbeta and 13 Jbeta primers. Some clones are missing from TCRdb's copy, which holds only in-frame ones; the method was immunoSEQ multiplex PCR. The sample includes around 210,000 clones, roughly 80% of them seen just once. Sequencing was performed on PBMCs. The receptors originated from a woman aged 25 to 39 in good health and CMV-seronegative.

The genes are TRBV19 and TRBJ2-1; 8 nucleotides line up with TRBD2. The V gene's germline CDR1 is LNHDA and CDR2 SQIVND (reference sequence). The CDR3 has 16 residues. V trimming: 5 bases; J trimming: 0 bases; junction bases outside the gene matches: 6. CDR3 amino acids: CASSLASGSSYNEQFF. The CDR3 DNA is TGTGCCAGTAGTCTCGCCAGCGGGAGCTCCTACAATGAGCAGTTCTTC.

The chain recombines TRBV2 with TRBJ2-7; TRBD1 matches 9 bases. Unmatched junction bases numbered 13, after V lost 8 bases and J lost 5 bases. The CDR3 loop spans 15 amino acids. The germline V gene has CDR1 SNHLY and CDR2 FYNNEI. DNA of the CDR3: TGTGCCAGCCGTAAACAGGGGGCGCGGGGCCACGAGCAGTACTTC. Encoded protein: CASRKQGARGHEQYF.

The chain carries TRBV28 and TRBJ1-6; D is ambiguous. Germline values: CDR1 MDHEN, CDR2 SYDVKM. Trimming removed 5 bases from V and 0 bases from J, with 11 bases in between. The CDR3 is 16 amino acids. The CDR3 DNA is TGTGCCAGCAGTGTCATTACGGGCTCCTATAATTCACCCCTCCACTTT. It is translated as CASSVITGSYNSPLHF.

This chain links TRBV4-1 with TRBJ2-7; possible D gene TRBD1, 6 bases. The CDR3 consists of 18 residues. The ends were cut back, 0 bases at V and 5 bases at J, with 23 bases in the middle. Per the germline V gene, CDR1 is MGHRA and CDR2 is YSYEKL. The CDR3 loop reads CASSQDGARDTRKDEQYF. CDR3 coding DNA: TGCGCCAGCAGCCAAGATGGAGCCCGGGACACCCGAAAGGACGAGCAGTACTTC.

This clone was recorded once. The junction shows a germline mismatch at one end, possibly a read error. This rearrangement joins TRBV7-9 to TRBJ2-1; TRBD2 matches at 14 bases. The CDR3 consists of 18 residues. Germline V gives CDR1 SEHNR, CDR2 FQNEAQ (reference sequence). The CDR3 protein is CSSSLAETSGGAYNEQFF. The CDR3 nucleotides read TGTTCCAGCAGCTTAGCCGAGACTAGCGGGGGGGCATACAATGAGCAGTTCTTC.

This clone was counted once. Other nucleotide sequences in the sample specify the same CDR3. The rearrangement uses TRBV4-1 and TRBJ1-5, with 11 bases identical to TRBD1. With 3 bases clipped from V and 5 bases from J, the junction kept 0 bases outside the gene matches. Germline values: CDR1 MGHRA, CDR2 YSYEKL. This CDR3 has 14 amino acids. In DNA form, the CDR3 reads TGCGCCAGCAGCCAGGGACAGGGGGATCAGCCCCAGCATTTT. Translating gives CASSQGQGDQPQHF.

The count of this clone is one. The CDR3 protein is CASKGRGAKYGYTF. As DNA, the CDR3 is TGTGCCAGTAAGGGACGGGGGGCGAAGTATGGCTACACCTTC. The chain joins TRBV19 to TRBJ1-2; TRBD1 might be the D (6 bases). The CDR3 is made up of 14 amino acids. Germline loops: CDR1 LNHDA, CDR2 SQIVND (reference sequence). The germline V and J ends were trimmed by 7 bases and 5 bases, with 17 bases remaining between them.

The chain couples TRBV4-1 to TRBJ1-1; maybe TRBD1 (6 bases). Per germline, CDR1 MGHRA and CDR2 YSYEKL. The length of the CDR3 is 16 residues. Between the trimmed V and J ends, which lost 0 bases and 3 bases, there was a span of 14 bases. The DNA of the CDR3 is TGCGCCAGCAGCCAAGATTTGCCGGGACATTACACTGAAGCTTTCTTT. This codes for CASSQDLPGHYTEAFF.

This clone was seen a handful of times. The V call is TRBV6-1, the J call TRBJ2-7, with 9 bases fitting TRBD1. The CDR3 spans 13 residues. Trimming took 2 bases from V and 6 from J; bases not matched to a gene: 2. Per germline, CDR1 MNHNS and CDR2 SASEGT. CDR3 nucleotides: TGTGCCAGCAGTGAAACAGGGGGCTTCGAGCAGTACTTC. Translating gives CASSETGGFEQYF.

V is TRBV7-2 and J is TRBJ1-2; tentative D call: TRBD1 (6 bases). V lost 5 bases, J lost 3 bases, and 13 bases lay in between. The germline gives CDR1 SGHTA, CDR2 FQGNSA. This CDR3 has 14 residues. CDR3 amino acids: CASSPQQGYYGYTF. As DNA, the CDR3 is TGTGCCAGCAGCCCGCAACAGGGATACTATGGCTACACCTTC.

This clone appeared a single time. The chain uses TRBV11-2 and TRBJ2-3; 8 nucleotides align to TRBD2. J was trimmed by 5 bases and V by 5 bases; bases with no gene match: 6. This CDR3 spans 14 amino acids. The germline CDR1 and CDR2 sequences are SGHAT and FQNNGV. The CDR3 region is CASSVGLARDTQYF. DNA of the CDR3: TGTGCCAGCAGCGTCGGACTAGCTCGAGATACGCAGTATTTT.

The chain joins TRBV9 to TRBJ2-3; 16 nucleotides agree with TRBD2. V shed 3 bases, J shed 0 bases, and the junction held 7 bases outside the gene matches. Germline V gives CDR1 SGDLS, CDR2 YYNGEE. The CDR3 has 19 amino acids. In DNA form, the CDR3 reads TGTGCCAGCAGCGCTCAGGGGACTAGCGGGGGGGCAAGCACAGATACGCAGTATTTT. It yields the protein CASSAQGTSGGASTDTQYF.

This sequence joins TRBV13 and TRBJ2-7, with a tentative D call TRBD1 (5 bases). Germline V gene lookup returns CDR1 PRHDT and CDR2 FYEKMQ (reference sequence). The CDR3 totals 14 residues. V lost 3 bases and J lost 2, with 11 bases in between. The CDR3 bases are TGTGCCAGCAGCTTTGGGGCTACAGCCTACGAGCAGTACTTC. Protein product: CASSFGATAYEQYF.

This clone was detected only a few times. The chain links TRBV28 to TRBJ2-2; maybe TRBD2 (5 bases). This CDR3 region has 15 residues. Trimming took off 3 bases at V and 4 bases at J, with 12 bases between the two ends. Germline CDR1 reads MDHEN; CDR2 reads SYDVKM. The CDR3 is CASSFIGERTGELFF. The CDR3 DNA reads TGTGCCAGCAGTTTCATCGGGGAACGCACCGGGGAGCTGTTTTTT.

This rearrangement joins TRBV6-1 to TRBJ2-1; 11 bases match TRBD2. The ends lost 7 bases at V and 2 bases at J; junction bases unmatched: 4. Germline CDR1 MNHNS, CDR2 SASEGT. The CDR3 loop spans 15 amino acids. The CDR3 region is CASILAGGTYNEQFF. In DNA form, the CDR3 reads TGTGCCAGCATCCTAGCGGGGGGAACCTACAATGAGCAGTTCTTC.

The rearrangement joins TRBV19 to TRBJ2-5; TRBD1 aligns across 11 bases. The CDR3 has 15 residues. In germline, CDR1 is LNHDA, CDR2 SQIVND (reference sequence). Losses at the gene ends were 1 base for V and 4 bases for J; bases not matched to a gene: 2. The CDR3 is CASSIVGTGGETQYF. The CDR3 nucleotides read TGTGCCAGTAGTATAGTCGGGACAGGGGGAGAGACCCAGTACTTC.

This chain uses TRBV5-1 with TRBJ2-5, with 8 bases that match TRBD1. The J call may be wrong; the DNA end is better matched by TRBJ2-7. Germline V gene sequence: CDR1 SGHRS, CDR2 YFSETQ. This CDR3 comprises 14 residues. The CDR3 loop reads CASSAQGVSYEQYF. In nucleotides, the CDR3 is TGCGCCAGCAGCGCACAGGGGGTGTCCTACGAGCAGTACTTC.

This clone was seen just once. This chain joins TRBV9 and TRBJ2-2, with 8 bases matching TRBD1. The ends lost 0 bases at V and 8 bases at J; junction bases unmatched: 9. Germline V gives CDR1 SGDLS, CDR2 YYNGEE. The CDR3 runs 16 residues. CDR3 sequence reads: CASSVGTGGFFGELFF. The CDR3 DNA sequence: TGTGCCAGCAGCGTAGGAACAGGGGGTTTCTTTGGGGAGCTGTTTTTT.

The rearrangement uses TRBV30 and TRBJ1-3; possible D gene TRBD1, 5 bases. Between the trimmed V and J ends, which lost 0 bases and 4 bases, there was a span of 10 bases. Germline CDR1 GTSNPN, CDR2 SVGIG (reference sequence). This CDR3 contains 14 residues. The CDR3 region is CAWSVQGVGNTIYF. The CDR3 bases are TGTGCCTGGAGTGTACAAGGGGTCGGAAACACCATATATTTT.